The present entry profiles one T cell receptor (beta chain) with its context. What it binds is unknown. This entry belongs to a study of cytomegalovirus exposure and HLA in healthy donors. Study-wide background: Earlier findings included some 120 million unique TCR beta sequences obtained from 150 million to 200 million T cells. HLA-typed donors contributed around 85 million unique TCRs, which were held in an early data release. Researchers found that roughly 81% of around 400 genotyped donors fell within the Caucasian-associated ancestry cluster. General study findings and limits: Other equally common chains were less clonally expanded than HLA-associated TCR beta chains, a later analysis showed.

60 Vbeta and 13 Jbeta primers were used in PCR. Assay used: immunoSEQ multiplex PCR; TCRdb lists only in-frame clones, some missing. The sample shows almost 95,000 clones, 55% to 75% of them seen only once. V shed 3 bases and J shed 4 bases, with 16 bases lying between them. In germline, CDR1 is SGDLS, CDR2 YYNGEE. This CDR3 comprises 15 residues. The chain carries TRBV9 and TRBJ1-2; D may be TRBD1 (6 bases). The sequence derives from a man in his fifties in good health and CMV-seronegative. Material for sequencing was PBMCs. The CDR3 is CASSAPHRATYGYTF. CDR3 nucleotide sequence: TGTGCCAGCAGCGCCCCCCACAGGGCAACCTATGGCTACACCTTC.